Listed below are T cell receptor beta chains from one sample, sequenced in a study of T cells in Graves' hyperthyroidism and ophthalmopathy. TCRdb analysed the multiplex PCR reads with MiXCR anew, one entry per CDR3 protein. The sample comprises about 260,000 distinct CDR3 sequences, about a sixth of which are singletons, and around 28% rests with the top ten. Sequencing was done on a sample of blood. Every receptor here comes from a woman aged 18-30 years with Graves' ophthalmopathy. CDR3s leave out the opening cysteine and the closing phenylalanine or tryptophan. Fields, in order: CDR3 protein, CDR3 length, clone size, V gene. Size values are once, few and many counts, or a class for expanded clones, and some rows have none.

CDR3 protein: ASRDADGYNTEAF
CDR3 length: 13
clone size: many
V gene: TRBV2

CDR3 protein: ASSYGRIPEQY
CDR3 length: 11
clone size: many
V gene: TRBV6-2/TRBV6-3

CDR3 protein: SARREGTGELF
CDR3 length: 11
clone size: many
V gene: TRBV20-1

CDR3 protein: ASSVGQQETQY
CDR3 length: 11
clone size: many
V gene: TRBV9

CDR3 protein: ATSRVAGHGYT
CDR3 length: 11
clone size: many
V gene: TRBV15

CDR3 protein: ASSPDRGSNQPQH
CDR3 length: 13
clone size: -
V gene: TRBV18

CDR3 protein: ASSRMTSHEQY
CDR3 length: 11
clone size: many
V gene: TRBV7-2

CDR3 protein: ATRTGAQETQY
CDR3 length: 11
clone size: many
V gene: TRBV2

CDR3 protein: ASSNRDRGLSNQPQH
CDR3 length: 15
clone size: many
V gene: TRBV28

CDR3 protein: SVVRFTLGRETQY
CDR3 length: 13
clone size: many
V gene: TRBV29-1

CDR3 protein: ASSYGWTDYNEQF
CDR3 length: 13
clone size: -
V gene: TRBV6-6

CDR3 protein: ASSERGQGSQPQH
CDR3 length: 13
clone size: many
V gene: TRBV2

CDR3 protein: ASSFGQGAGEQY
CDR3 length: 12
clone size: many
V gene: TRBV7-6

CDR3 protein: ASSHGPLDRGGDTQY
CDR3 length: 15
clone size: many
V gene: TRBV11-1

CDR3 protein: ASSYNGRAVVGGNSPLH
CDR3 length: 17
clone size: many
V gene: TRBV6-2/TRBV6-3